What follows are 26 T cell receptor beta chains derived from one specimen sequenced in a study of T cell responses to AZD1222 COVID-19 vaccine. Libraries were prepared by immunoSEQ multiplex PCR; TCRdb keeps only in-frame clonotypes and omits some of them. The top ten hold around 1.5% of the sample, which has approximately 150,000 clones, around 92% seen once. The sample here was peripheral blood, taken on day 0 of AZD1222 vaccination. Receptor source: an adult in good health.

The chain links TRBV3-1 (or the pseudogene TRBV3-2) to TRBJ2-5; TRBD2 agrees at 7 bases. Germline V lookup: CDR1 LGHDT, CDR2 YNNKEL (reference sequence). V dropped 1 base and J dropped 5; count of bases not matched to a gene: 10. This CDR3 contains 16 residues. CDR3 protein: CASSQGGGRITETQYF. CDR3 nucleotides: TGTGCCAGCAGCCAAGGGGGCGGGAGAATAACGGAGACCCAGTACTTC.

CDR3 nucleotide sequence: TGCGCCAGCAGCCAAGACAGTGCAAGACAGCCCCAGCATTTT. Encoded protein: CASSQDSARQPQHF. V and J are TRBV5-1 and TRBJ1-5; perhaps TRBD1 as D (5 bases). Trimming removed 4 bases from V and 7 bases from J, with 15 bases in between. CDR3 length: 14 residues. Germline V gene lookup returns CDR1 SGHRS and CDR2 YFSETQ.

CDR3 protein: CASSPGQPASYEQYF. In DNA form, the CDR3 reads TGTGCCAGCAGCCCGGGCCAACCCGCGTCCTACGAGCAGTACTTC. V is TRBV7-9 and J is TRBJ2-7, with D uncertain. The V end lost 5 bases, the J end lost 1 base, and 15 bases lay between the germline ends. The CDR3 is made up of 15 amino acids. The germline gives CDR1 SEHNR, CDR2 FQNEAQ (reference sequence).

The chain carries TRBV2 and TRBJ2-4, with TRBD1 matching over 11 bases. CDR3 length: 16 residues. J lost 13 bases, V lost 3 bases, and 14 bases had no gene match. From germline, CDR1 is SNHLY and CDR2 FYNNEI. The DNA for the CDR3 is TGTGCCAGCAGTGATAGGACAGGGGGCTTTTTTAGTCCCCAGTACTTC. It yields the protein CASSDRTGGFFSPQYF.

J is TRBJ1-1 and V is TRBV5-1, with D unclear. The V end was cut by 7 bases, the J end by 4 bases, with 20 bases between. Germline CDR1 SGHRS, CDR2 YFSETQ. CDR3 size: 15 residues. CDR3 loop: CASGPGGGKATEAFF. Written as DNA, the CDR3 is TGCGCCAGCGGCCCTGGTGGAGGGAAGGCCACTGAAGCTTTCTTT.

V is TRBV14 and J is TRBJ1-2; D unclear. CDR1 is SGHDN and CDR2 is FVKESK in the germline V gene. V was pared by 3 bases and J by 3 bases, with 11 bases between. The CDR3 covers 14 residues. The CDR3 sequence is CASSQFVNDYGYTF. The CDR3, as DNA: TGTGCCAGCAGCCAGTTTGTGAACGACTATGGCTACACCTTC.

This chain connects TRBV5-1 to TRBJ2-5; 9 bases align to TRBD2. This CDR3 has 15 residues. The V gene's germline CDR1 is SGHRS and CDR2 YFSETQ. With V trimmed by 0 bases and J by 4 bases, 4 bases remained unmatched. The DNA of the CDR3 is TGCGCCAGCAGCTTGGAAGCGGGAGGAGGAGAGACCCAGTACTTC. It encodes CASSLEAGGGETQYF.

The chain combines TRBV9 with TRBJ2-7, with 9 bases identical to TRBD2. V gave up 0 bases and J gave up 5 bases; unmatched junction bases: 6. This CDR3 has 15 residues. Germline CDR1 SGDLS, CDR2 YYNGEE. CDR3 residues: CASSVEVAGAHEQYF. CDR3 coding DNA: TGTGCCAGCAGCGTAGAGGTAGCGGGAGCCCACGAGCAGTACTTC.

As to this clone: Other DNA variants within this sample encode the same CDR3. The chain joins TRBV18 to TRBJ1-1, with D tentatively TRBD1 (5 bases). The V gene lost 6 bases and the J gene lost 2 bases, with 10 bases spanning the gap. The germline CDR1 and CDR2 sequences are KGHSH and LQKENI. This CDR3 spans 13 amino acids. CDR3 residues: CASSRDRNTEAFF. The CDR3, as DNA: TGTGCCAGCTCCCGGGACCGTAACACTGAAGCTTTCTTT.

The J gene is TRBJ1-2, the V gene TRBV7-6; D is uncertain. The CDR3 runs to 11 residues. V gave up 4 bases and J gave up 9 bases, with 9 bases separating them. The germline V gene has CDR1 SGHVS and CDR2 FNYEAQ. CDR3 loop: CASSSLGSYTF. CDR3 bases: TGTGCCAGCAGCTCCTTGGGCAGCTACACCTTC.

This chain uses TRBV12-5 with TRBJ2-1; D remains ambiguous. This CDR3 comprises 16 residues. V was pared by 0 bases and J by 7 bases, with 16 bases between. The V gene's germline CDR1 is LGHNT and CDR2 FRNRAP. The DNA of the CDR3 is TGTGCTAGTGGTTTGGTACTGGGTCCGAATCAAAATGAGCAGTTCTTC. Its translation: CASGLVLGPNQNEQFF.

The rearrangement uses TRBV25-1 and TRBJ2-7; D is ambiguous. Trimming removed 5 bases at V and 0 bases at J, with 11 bases between. Germline lookup yields CDR1 MGHDK and CDR2 SYGVNS. The CDR3 runs 14 residues. The CDR3 loop is CASSSGFSSYEQYF. In DNA form, the CDR3 reads TGTGCCAGCAGTTCAGGTTTCAGCTCCTACGAGCAGTACTTC.

This sequence joins TRBV15 and TRBJ1-3; D not resolved. This CDR3 is 15 amino acids long. The V and J ends lost 3 bases and 0 bases respectively, with 9 bases between them. CDR1 and CDR2 from the germline V gene are LNHNV and YYDKDF (reference sequence). The CDR3 here is CATSSQLFSGNTIYF. The CDR3 DNA is TGTGCCACCAGCAGCCAGCTTTTCTCTGGAAACACCATATATTTT.

This chain connects TRBV27 to TRBJ2-5; 7 positions agree with TRBD2. Germline values: CDR1 MNHEY, CDR2 SMNVEV (reference sequence). The CDR3 extends over 15 amino acids. The V gene end was trimmed by 4 bases and the J gene end by 2 bases; junction bases not matched to a gene: 7. The CDR3 region has the DNA TGTGCCAGCAGTTCCAGCGGGGCCGTTCAAGAGACCCAGTACTTC. It codes for CASSSSGAVQETQYF.

This chain uses TRBV2 with TRBJ2-3, with 9 bases that match TRBD2. Per germline, CDR1 SNHLY and CDR2 FYNNEI. The CDR3 extends over 17 amino acids. After removal of 7 bases from V and 0 bases from J, the junction contained 11 bases not matched to a gene. CDR3 bases: TGTGCCAGCACTCCTCCGGGACTAGCCTATAGCACAGATACGCAGTATTTT. The encoded protein is CASTPPGLAYSTDTQYF.

V gene TRBV3-1 (or the pseudogene TRBV3-2) combines with J gene TRBJ1-1, with unresolved D. The V and J ends lost 2 bases and 4 bases respectively, with 17 bases between them. Germline CDR1 LGHDT, CDR2 YNNKEL (reference sequence). The CDR3 has 16 residues. DNA of the CDR3: TGTGCCAGCAGCCAACTCCCACTTCAACACGGCACTGAAGCTTTCTTT. Translated: CASSQLPLQHGTEAFF.

The chain employs TRBV4-1 and TRBJ1-2; D is possibly TRBD1 (5 bases). Germline CDR1 is MGHRA and CDR2 is YSYEKL. The CDR3 has 13 amino acids. Trimming left V 1 base short and J 6 bases short, with 9 bases between. This CDR3 is CASSQVRGDGYTF. The CDR3 DNA sequence: TGCGCCAGCAGCCAAGTGCGAGGGGATGGCTACACCTTC.

The V call is TRBV6-2 or TRBV6-3, the J call TRBJ2-6; D possibly matches TRBD1 or TRBD2 (6 bases each). CDR3 length: 18 residues. Germline lookup yields CDR1 MNHEY and CDR2 SVGEGT. V was trimmed by 4 bases and J by 0 bases, leaving 16 bases between them. CDR3 nucleotides: TGTGCCAGCAGTTCCGGTACGGGGGCTGTCTCTGGGGCCAACGTCCTGACTTTC. Translating gives CASSSGTGAVSGANVLTF.

The gene calls are TRBV25-1 and TRBJ1-1; no clear D. The CDR3 sequence is 13 residues long. Germline CDR1 is MGHDK and CDR2 is SYGVNS. V lost 8 bases to trimming and J lost 0 bases, with 10 bases between them. This CDR3 reads CASVNDMNTEAFF. For the CDR3, the DNA is TGTGCCAGCGTAAACGACATGAACACTGAAGCTTTCTTT.

The CDR3 region is CASSQGTSPLDEQFF. The CDR3 nucleotides are TGTGCCAGCAGCCAAGGGACTAGCCCTTTGGATGAGCAGTTCTTC. The chain couples TRBV5-4 to TRBJ2-1; 9 bases align to TRBD2. The V segment lost 4 bases and the J segment 8 bases; nucleotides outside the gene matches: 10. The germline V gene has CDR1 SGHNT and CDR2 YYREEE (reference sequence). The CDR3 runs to 15 residues.

This chain uses TRBV27 with TRBJ1-2; possible D gene TRBD1, 6 bases. The length of the CDR3 is 14 residues. V was trimmed by 3 bases and J by 5 bases, leaving 13 bases between them. Germline V gives CDR1 MNHEY, CDR2 SMNVEV (reference sequence). The CDR3 protein is CASSLGGPVYGYTF. CDR3 sequence (DNA): TGTGCCAGCAGTTTGGGGGGCCCCGTTTATGGCTACACCTTC.

This clone appeared a few times. The V call is TRBV10-1, the J call TRBJ2-7, with 9 bases that match TRBD1. Looked up from germline, CDR1 is WNHNN and CDR2 is SYGVQD (reference sequence). The CDR3 sequence is 14 residues long. Trimming took 10 bases from V and 3 from J; bases not matched to a gene: 10. The CDR3 loop is CAISHGTGIYEQYF. The CDR3 DNA reads as TGCGCCATATCTCACGGGACAGGGATCTACGAGCAGTACTTC.

The chain couples TRBV28 to TRBJ1-3; D is unclear. The V end lost 5 bases, the J end lost 3 bases, and 14 bases lay between the germline ends. Germline CDR1 MDHEN, CDR2 SYDVKM. This CDR3 spans 15 amino acids. CDR3 protein: CASSNPTGIGNTIYF. The CDR3, as DNA: TGTGCCAGCAGTAACCCAACGGGGATTGGAAACACCATATATTTT.

J is TRBJ1-1 and V is TRBV5-1; D gene unclear. The CDR3 length is 12 residues. The ends were cut back, 5 bases at V and 1 base at J, with 6 bases in the middle. CDR1 is SGHRS, CDR2 YFSETQ, per germline. The CDR3 DNA sequence: TGCGCCAGCAGTGTCGAGAACACTGAAGCTTTCTTT. Its translation is CASSVENTEAFF.

The V and J genes are TRBV12-3 or TRBV12-4 and TRBJ1-1; the D is unclear. This CDR3 is built from 10 residues. Trimming took off 7 bases at V and 7 bases at J, with 7 bases between the two ends. CDR3 residues: CASMGFEAFF. The DNA of the CDR3 is TGTGCCAGCATGGGATTTGAAGCTTTCTTT.

CDR3 residues: CATSRGWEGSGNTIYF. The CDR3 nucleotides read TGTGCCACCAGCAGAGGCTGGGAGGGCTCTGGAAACACCATATATTTT. The chain carries TRBV15 and TRBJ1-3; D unresolved. V shed 1 base and J shed 0 bases, with 10 bases lying between them. Germline-derived CDR1 and CDR2 are LNHNV and YYDKDF (reference sequence). This CDR3 comprises 16 residues.